The T cell receptor beta chain under discussion was sequenced for a study of human T cells and chemical hapten exposure. Time point in this sample: pre-sensitization, week 0. Treatment here: therapeutic diphenylcyclopropenone sensitization with weekly scalp DPC. TCRdb re-analysed the RACE reads in MiXCR, keeping a single row per CDR3 protein. The table has some 360,000 distinct CDR3 sequences, roughly 5.3% seen once. The length of the CDR3 is 18 residues. Trimming at V came to 6 bases and at J to 2 bases, leaving 10 bases not matched to a gene. The origin of this receptor is a woman aged 50 to 65 with alopecia areata. Some clones in this sample may be carry-over from other donors' samples. The chain links TRBV12-3 or TRBV12-4 to TRBJ2-3; 14 bases fit TRBD2. The specimen was whole blood, collected in connection with sensitization to the hapten diphenylcyclopropenone (DPC). The CDR3 loop reads CASSRSVTSGGATDTQYF. The CDR3 DNA reads as TGTGCCAGCAGCCGATCAGTGACTAGCGGGGGGGCCACAGATACGCAGTATTTT.